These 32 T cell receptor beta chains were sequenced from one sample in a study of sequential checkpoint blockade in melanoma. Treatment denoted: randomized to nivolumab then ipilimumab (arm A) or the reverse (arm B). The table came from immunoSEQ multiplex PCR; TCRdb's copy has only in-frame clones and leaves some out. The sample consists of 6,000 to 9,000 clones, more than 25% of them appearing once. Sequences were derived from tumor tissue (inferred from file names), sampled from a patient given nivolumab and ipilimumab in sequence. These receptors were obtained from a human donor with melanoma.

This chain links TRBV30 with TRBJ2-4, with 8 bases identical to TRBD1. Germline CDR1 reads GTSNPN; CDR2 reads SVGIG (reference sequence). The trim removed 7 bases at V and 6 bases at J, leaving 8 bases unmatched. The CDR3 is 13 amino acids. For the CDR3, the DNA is TGTGCCTTAGACTCCGGGACAGGAAACATTCAGTACTTC. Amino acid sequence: CALDSGTGNIQYF. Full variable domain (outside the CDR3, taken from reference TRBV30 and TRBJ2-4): SQTIHQWPATLVQPVGSPLSLECTVEGTSNPNLYWYRQAAGRGLQLLFYSVGIGQISSEVPQNLSASRPQDRQFILSSKKLLLSDSGFYLCALDSGTGNIQYFGAGTRLSVL.

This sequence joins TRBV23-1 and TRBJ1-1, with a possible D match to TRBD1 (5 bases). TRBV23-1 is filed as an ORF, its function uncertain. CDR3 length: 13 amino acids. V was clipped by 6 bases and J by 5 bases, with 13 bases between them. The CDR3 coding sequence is TGCGCCAGCAGCTTGTGGGGGAATACTGAAGCTTTCTTT. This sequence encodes CASSLWGNTEAFF.

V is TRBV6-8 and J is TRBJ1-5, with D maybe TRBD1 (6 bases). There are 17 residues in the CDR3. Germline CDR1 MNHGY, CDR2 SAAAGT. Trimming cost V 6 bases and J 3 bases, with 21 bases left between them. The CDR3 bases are TGTGCCAGCAGAACGTTATCGGCAGGGGCCTACAATCAGCCCCAGCATTTT. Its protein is CASRTLSAGAYNQPQHF.

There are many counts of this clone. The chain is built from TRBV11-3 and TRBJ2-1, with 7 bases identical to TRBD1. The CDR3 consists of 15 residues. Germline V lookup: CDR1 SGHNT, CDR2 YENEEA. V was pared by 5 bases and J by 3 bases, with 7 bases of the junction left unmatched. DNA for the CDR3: TGTGCCAGCAGCACCGACAGGGATAACTACAATGAGCAGTTCTTC. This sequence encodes CASSTDRDNYNEQFF.

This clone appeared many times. CDR3: CASSLELPTRTAYEQYF. The CDR3 DNA reads TGTGCCAGCAGCTTGGAACTACCTACCCGTACCGCCTACGAGCAGTACTTC. The rearrangement links TRBV11-3 to TRBJ2-7; D gene unclear. CDR3 length: 17 amino acids. Trimming took 3 bases from V and 2 from J, leaving 20 bases between them. Germline values: CDR1 SGHNT, CDR2 YENEEA.

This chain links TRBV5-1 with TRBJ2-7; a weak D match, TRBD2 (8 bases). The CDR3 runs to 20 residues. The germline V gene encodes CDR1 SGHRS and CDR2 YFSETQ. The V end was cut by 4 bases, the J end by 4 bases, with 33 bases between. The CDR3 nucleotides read TGCGCCAGCAGCCCCAGGGGGAGCGGGAGATTGGGTGAGATTGTTTACGAGCAGTACTTC. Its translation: CASSPRGSGRLGEIVYEQYF.

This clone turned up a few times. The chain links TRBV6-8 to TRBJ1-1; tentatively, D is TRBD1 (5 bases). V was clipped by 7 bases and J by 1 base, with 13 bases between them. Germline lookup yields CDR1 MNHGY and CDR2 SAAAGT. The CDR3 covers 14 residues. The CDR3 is CASTLFQGNTEAFF. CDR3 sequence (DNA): TGTGCCAGCACCCTATTTCAGGGGAACACTGAAGCTTTCTTT.

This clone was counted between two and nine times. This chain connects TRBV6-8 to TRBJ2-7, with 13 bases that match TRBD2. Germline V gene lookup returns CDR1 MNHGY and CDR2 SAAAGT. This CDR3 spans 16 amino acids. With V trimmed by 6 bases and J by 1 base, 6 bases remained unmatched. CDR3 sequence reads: CASRRGLAGTSYEQYF. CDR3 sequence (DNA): TGTGCCAGCAGGCGGGGACTAGCGGGGACGTCCTACGAGCAGTACTTC.

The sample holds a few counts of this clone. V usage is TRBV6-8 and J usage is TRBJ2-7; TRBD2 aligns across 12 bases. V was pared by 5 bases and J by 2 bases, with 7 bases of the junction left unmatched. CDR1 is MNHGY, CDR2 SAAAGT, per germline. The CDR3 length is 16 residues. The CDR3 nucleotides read TGTGCCAGCAGTACGGGACTAGCGGGCTCTACCTACGAGCAGTACTTC. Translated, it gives CASSTGLAGSTYEQYF.

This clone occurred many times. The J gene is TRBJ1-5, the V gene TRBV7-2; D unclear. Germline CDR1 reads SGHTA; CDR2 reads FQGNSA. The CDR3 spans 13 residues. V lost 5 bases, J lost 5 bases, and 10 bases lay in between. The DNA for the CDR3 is TGTGCCAGCAGCCCTCAATGGGATCAGCCCCAGCATTTT. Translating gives CASSPQWDQPQHF.

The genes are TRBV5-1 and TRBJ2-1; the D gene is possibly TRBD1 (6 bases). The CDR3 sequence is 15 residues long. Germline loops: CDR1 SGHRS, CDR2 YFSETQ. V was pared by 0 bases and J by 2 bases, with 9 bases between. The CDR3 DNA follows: TGCGCCAGCAGCTTGGAACAGGGAACCTACAATGAGCAGTTCTTC. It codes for CASSLEQGTYNEQFF.

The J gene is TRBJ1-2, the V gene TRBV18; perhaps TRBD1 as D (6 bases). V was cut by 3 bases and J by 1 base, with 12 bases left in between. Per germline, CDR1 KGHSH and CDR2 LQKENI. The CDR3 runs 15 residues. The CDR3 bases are TGTGCCAGCTCACCCGGGAGGGGGATTAACTATGGCTACACCTTC. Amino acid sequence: CASSPGRGINYGYTF.

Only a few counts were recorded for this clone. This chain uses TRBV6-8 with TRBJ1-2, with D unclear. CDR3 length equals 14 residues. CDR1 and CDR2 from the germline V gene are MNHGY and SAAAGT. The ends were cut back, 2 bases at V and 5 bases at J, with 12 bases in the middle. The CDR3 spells CASSYPGRFYGYTF. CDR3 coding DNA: TGTGCCAGCAGTTACCCCGGGAGGTTTTATGGCTACACCTTC.

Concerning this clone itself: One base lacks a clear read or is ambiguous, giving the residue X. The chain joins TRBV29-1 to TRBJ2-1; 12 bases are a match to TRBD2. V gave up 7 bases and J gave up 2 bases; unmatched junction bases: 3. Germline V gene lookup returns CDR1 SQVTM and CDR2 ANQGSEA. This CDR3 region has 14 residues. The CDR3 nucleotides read TGCAGCGGSGGACTAGCGGGGCCCTACAATGAGCAGTTCTTC. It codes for CSXGLAGPYNEQFF. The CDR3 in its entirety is CSGGLAGPYNEQFF.

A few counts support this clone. The CDR3 here is CASSSPLLGQEKLFF. The CDR3 DNA is TGTGCCAGCAGCTCACCACTGTTAGGGCAGGAAAAACTGTTTTTT. V usage is TRBV11-3 and J usage is TRBJ1-4; D remains ambiguous. Trimming left V 4 bases short and J 8 bases short, with 17 bases between. CDR1 SGHNT and CDR2 YENEEA come from the germline V gene. This CDR3 has 15 residues.

The CDR3 is CASSQEYRGNEQFF. The CDR3 nucleotides are TGTGCCAGCAGCCAAGAGTACAGGGGGAATGAGCAGTTCTTC. The chain employs TRBV14 and TRBJ2-1, with 8 bases aligning to TRBD1. The V and J ends lost 0 bases and 7 bases, in that order; junction bases with no gene match: 2. The CDR3 is made up of 14 amino acids. Germline-derived CDR1 and CDR2 are SGHDN and FVKESK.

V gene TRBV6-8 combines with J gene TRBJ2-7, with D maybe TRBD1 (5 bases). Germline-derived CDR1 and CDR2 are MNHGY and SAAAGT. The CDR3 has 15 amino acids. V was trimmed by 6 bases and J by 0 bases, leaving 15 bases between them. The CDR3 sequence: CASRPRADPSYEQYF. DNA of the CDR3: TGTGCCAGCAGGCCCAGGGCAGACCCCTCCTACGAGCAGTACTTC.

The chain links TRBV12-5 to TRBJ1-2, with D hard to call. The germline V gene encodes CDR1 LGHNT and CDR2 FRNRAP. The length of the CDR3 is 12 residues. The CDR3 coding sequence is TGTGCCAGTAGTACACTGAACTATGGCTACACCTTC. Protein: CASSTLNYGYTF.

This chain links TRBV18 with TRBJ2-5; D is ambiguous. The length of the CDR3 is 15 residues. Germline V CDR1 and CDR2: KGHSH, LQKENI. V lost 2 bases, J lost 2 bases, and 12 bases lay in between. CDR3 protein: CASSPRSAYQETQYF. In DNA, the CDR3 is TGTGCCAGCTCACCAAGGTCAGCGTATCAAGAGACCCAGTACTTC.

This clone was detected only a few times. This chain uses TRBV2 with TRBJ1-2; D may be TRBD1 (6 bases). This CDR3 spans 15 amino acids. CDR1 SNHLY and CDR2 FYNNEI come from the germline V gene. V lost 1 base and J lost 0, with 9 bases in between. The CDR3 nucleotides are TGTGCCAGCAGTGAAGGCAGGGGCGCTAACTATGGCTACACCTTC. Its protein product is CASSEGRGANYGYTF. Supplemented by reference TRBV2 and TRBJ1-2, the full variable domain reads EPEVTQTPSHQVTQMGQEVILRCVPISNHLYFYWYRQILGQKVEFLVSFYNNEISEKSEIFDDQFSVERPDGSNFTLKIRSTKLEDSAMYFCASSEGRGANYGYTFGSGTRLTVV.

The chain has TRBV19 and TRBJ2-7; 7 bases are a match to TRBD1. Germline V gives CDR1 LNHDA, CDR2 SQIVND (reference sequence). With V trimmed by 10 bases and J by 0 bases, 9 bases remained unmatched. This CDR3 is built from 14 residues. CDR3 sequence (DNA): TGTGCCACCGTCGACAGGGCATACTCCTACGAGCAGTACTTC. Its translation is CATVDRAYSYEQYF.

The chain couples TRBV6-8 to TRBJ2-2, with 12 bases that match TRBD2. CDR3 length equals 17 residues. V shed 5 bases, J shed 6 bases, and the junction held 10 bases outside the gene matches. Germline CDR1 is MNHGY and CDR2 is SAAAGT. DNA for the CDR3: TGTGCCAGCAGTAGGTCACTAGCGGGAGGAATAGCCGGGGAGCTGTTTTTT. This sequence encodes CASSRSLAGGIAGELFF.

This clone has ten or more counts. The chain's CDR3 is CASSPTGVQPQHF. The CDR3 nucleotides read TGTGCCAGCAGCCCTACAGGGGTCCAGCCCCAGCATTTT. The rearrangement joins TRBV7-1 to TRBJ1-5; TRBD1 aligns across 7 bases. TRBV7-1 qualifies as an ORF whose function is uncertain. V was pared by 5 bases and J by 7 bases, with 5 bases of the junction left unmatched. The CDR3 contains 13 residues.

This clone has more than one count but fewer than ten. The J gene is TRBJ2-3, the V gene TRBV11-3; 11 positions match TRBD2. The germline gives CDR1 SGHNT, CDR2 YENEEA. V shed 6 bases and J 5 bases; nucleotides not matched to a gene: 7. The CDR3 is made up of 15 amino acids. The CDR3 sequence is CASSPLAGEGDTQYF. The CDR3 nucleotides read TGTGCCAGCAGTCCACTAGCGGGAGAGGGAGATACGCAGTATTTT.

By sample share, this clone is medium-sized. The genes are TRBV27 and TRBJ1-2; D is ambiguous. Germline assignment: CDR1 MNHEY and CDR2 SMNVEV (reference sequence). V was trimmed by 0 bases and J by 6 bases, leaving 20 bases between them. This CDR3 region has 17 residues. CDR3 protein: CASSLSVVARDRDGYTF. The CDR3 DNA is TGTGCCAGCAGTTTATCGGTAGTTGCGCGGGATAGGGATGGCTACACCTTC.

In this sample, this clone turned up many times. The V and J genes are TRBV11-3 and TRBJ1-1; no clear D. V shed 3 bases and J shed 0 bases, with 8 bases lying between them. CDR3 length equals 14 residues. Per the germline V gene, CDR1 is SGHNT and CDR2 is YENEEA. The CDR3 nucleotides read TGTGCCAGCAGCTTTCGGAGCATGAACACTGAAGCTTTCTTT. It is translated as CASSFRSMNTEAFF.

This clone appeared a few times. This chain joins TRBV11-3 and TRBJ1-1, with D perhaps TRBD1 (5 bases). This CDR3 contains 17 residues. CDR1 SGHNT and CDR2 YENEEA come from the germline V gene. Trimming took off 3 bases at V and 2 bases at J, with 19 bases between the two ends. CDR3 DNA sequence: TGTGCCAGCAGCTTTGGAAGGGGTTGGGGGAGAAACACTGAAGCTTTCTTT. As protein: CASSFGRGWGRNTEAFF.

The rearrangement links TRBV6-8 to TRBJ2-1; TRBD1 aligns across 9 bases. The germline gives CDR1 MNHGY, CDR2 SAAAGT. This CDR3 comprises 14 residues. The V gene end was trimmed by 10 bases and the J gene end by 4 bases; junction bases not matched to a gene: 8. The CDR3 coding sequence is TGTGCCATAAATACCGGGACAGGGTACAATGAGCAGTTCTTC. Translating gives CAINTGTGYNEQFF.

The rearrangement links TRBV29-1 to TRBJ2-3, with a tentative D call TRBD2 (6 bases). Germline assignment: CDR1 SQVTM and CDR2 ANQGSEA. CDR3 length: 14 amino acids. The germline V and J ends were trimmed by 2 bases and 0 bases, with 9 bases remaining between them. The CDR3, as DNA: TGCAGCGTTGAACCCGGGACTAGCACAGATACGCAGTATTTT. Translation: CSVEPGTSTDTQYF.

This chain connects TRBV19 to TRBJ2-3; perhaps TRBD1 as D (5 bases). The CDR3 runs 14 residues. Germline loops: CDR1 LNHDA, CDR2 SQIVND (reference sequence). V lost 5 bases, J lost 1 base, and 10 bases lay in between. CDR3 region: CASSVRVGTDTQYF. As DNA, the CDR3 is TGTGCCAGTAGTGTCAGGGTCGGCACAGATACGCAGTATTTT.

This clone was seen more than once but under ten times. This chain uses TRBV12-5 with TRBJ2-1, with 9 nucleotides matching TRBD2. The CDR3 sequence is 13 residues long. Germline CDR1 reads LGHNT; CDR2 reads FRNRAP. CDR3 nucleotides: TGTGCCAGCACCTCCGGACTAGCGAGGAAGAAGTTCTTC. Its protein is CASTSGLARKKFF.

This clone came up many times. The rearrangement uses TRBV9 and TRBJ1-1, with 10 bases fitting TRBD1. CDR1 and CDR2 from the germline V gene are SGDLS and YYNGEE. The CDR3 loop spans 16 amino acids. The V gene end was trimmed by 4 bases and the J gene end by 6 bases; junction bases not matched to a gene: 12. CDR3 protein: CASSFTGTGEGPEAFF. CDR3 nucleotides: TGTGCCAGCAGCTTCACCGGGACAGGGGAGGGCCCTGAAGCTTTCTTT. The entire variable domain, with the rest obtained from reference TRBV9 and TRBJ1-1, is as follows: DSGVTQTPKHLITATGQRVTLRCSPRSGDLSVYWYQQSLDQGLQFLIQYYNGEERAKGNILERFSAQQFPDLHSELNLSSLELGDSALYFCASSFTGTGEGPEAFFGQGTRLTVV.